A single sample is the source of the 9 T cell receptor beta chains below, sequenced in a study of T cells in localized non-small cell lung cancer. Produced via immunoSEQ multiplex PCR; TCRdb's table is partial and in-frame only. The sample has 100,000 or so clones, under 95% seen once. Sequencing used PBMCs, obtained before any cancer treatment. These TCRs come from a woman aged 40-70 years with stage II squamous cell lung carcinoma.

CDR3 sequence: CASSLRLPYNEQFF. The CDR3 region has the DNA TGTGCCAGCAGTTTGAGGTTACCCTACAATGAGCAGTTCTTC. The chain recombines TRBV28 with TRBJ2-1; no reliable D call. CDR1 and CDR2 from the germline V gene are MDHEN and SYDVKM. Trimming removed 3 bases at V and 2 bases at J, with 8 bases between. The CDR3 covers 14 residues.

The rearrangement joins TRBV2 to TRBJ2-4; 14 nucleotides match TRBD2. Germline assignment: CDR1 SNHLY and CDR2 FYNNEI. The CDR3 runs to 19 residues. V lost 4 bases, J lost 2 bases, and 10 bases stayed unmatched. The CDR3 DNA is TGTGCCAGCAGTGGGGGACTAGCGGGGGAGCACGGAACCAAAAACATTCAGTACTTC. It yields the protein CASSGGLAGEHGTKNIQYF. The full variable domain, with the rest looked up from reference TRBV2 and TRBJ2-4, is EPEVTQTPSHQVTQMGQEVILRCVPISNHLYFYWYRQILGQKVEFLVSFYNNEISEKSEIFDDQFSVERPDGSNFTLKIRSTKLEDSAMYFCASSGGLAGEHGTKNIQYFGAGTRLSVL.

This chain joins TRBV2 and TRBJ1-2, with TRBD1 matching 8 bases. The germline V gene encodes CDR1 SNHLY and CDR2 FYNNEI. The CDR3 is 17 residues long. The V gene end was trimmed by 4 bases and the J gene end by 4 bases; junction bases not matched to a gene: 14. Written as DNA, the CDR3 is TGTGCCAGCAGTGCACGGTCAGGGGGCAGTGTGTCCTATGGCTACACCTTC. It specifies CASSARSGGSVSYGYTF.

CDR3: CASSLARGPYEQYF. DNA of the CDR3: TGCGCCAGCAGCTTAGCAAGGGGGCCCTACGAGCAGTACTTC. V is TRBV5-1 and J is TRBJ2-5, with 7 bases aligning to TRBD1. The DNA end is a closer match to TRBJ2-7, so the J assignment may be wrong. CDR3 length: 14 residues. Looked up from germline, CDR1 is SGHRS and CDR2 is YFSETQ.

This rearrangement joins TRBV4-1 to TRBJ1-2, with D perhaps TRBD1 (6 bases). Germline CDR1 and CDR2: MGHRA and YSYEKL. Trimming took 0 bases from V and 6 from J, leaving 17 bases between them. The CDR3 spans 16 residues. CDR3 loop: CASSQDWGLGGNGYTF. Written as DNA, the CDR3 is TGCGCCAGCAGCCAAGATTGGGGCCTAGGGGGGAATGGCTACACCTTC.

The chain is built from TRBV5-1 and TRBJ2-1; D is possibly TRBD1 or TRBD2 (6 bases each). This CDR3 has 14 amino acids. Deletions cut 0 bases from V and 5 bases from J, with 9 bases between. Germline loops: CDR1 SGHRS, CDR2 YFSETQ. CDR3: CASSLEGGDNEQFF. The DNA for the CDR3 is TGCGCCAGCAGCTTGGAGGGGGGAGACAATGAGCAGTTCTTC. The whole variable domain, remainder taken from reference TRBV5-1 and TRBJ2-1, is KAGVTQTPRYLIKTRGQQVTLSCSPISGHRSVSWYQQTPGQGLQFLFEYFSETQRNKGNFPGRFSGRQFSNSRSEMNVSTLELGDSALYLCASSLEGGDNEQFFGPGTRLTVL.

The chain combines TRBV5-1 with TRBJ1-4, with D perhaps matching TRBD1 (6 bases). The CDR3 consists of 15 residues. Trimming pared 0 bases from V and 14 bases from J, leaving 20 bases between. The germline V gene has CDR1 SGHRS and CDR2 YFSETQ. CDR3 region: CASSLAGAGGVGLFF. CDR3 DNA sequence: TGCGCCAGCAGCTTGGCGGGGGCAGGAGGAGTCGGGCTGTTTTTT.

The CDR3 region is CASSQTQGGGEAFF. The CDR3 region has the DNA TGTGCCAGCAGTCAAACACAGGGGGGGGGTGAAGCTTTCTTT. This chain uses TRBV6-1 with TRBJ1-1; TRBD1 agrees at 8 bases. V lost 5 bases and J lost 7; bases outside the gene matches: 9. The CDR3 has 14 residues. CDR1 and CDR2 (germline): MNHNS, SASEGT.

V usage is TRBV5-1 and J usage is TRBJ1-6; 7 bases are shared with TRBD1. The CDR3 is made up of 14 amino acids. CDR1 SGHRS and CDR2 YFSETQ come from the germline V gene. J gave up 8 bases and V 2 bases, and 4 bases lay outside the gene matches. Here the CDR3 reads CASSLSTGDSPLHF. The CDR3 DNA follows: TGCGCCAGCAGCTTAAGTACAGGGGATTCACCCCTCCACTTT.